This T cell receptor (beta chain) was retrieved from a study of cytomegalovirus exposure and HLA in healthy donors. Study overall: Of the donors genotyped, approximately 400 in all, about 81% fell in the Caucasian-associated ancestry cluster.

Study-wide points: When analyzed later, a missense DCLRE1C variant was found to be linked to TCR beta V- and J-gene trimming.

With 6 bases clipped from V and 5 bases from J, the junction kept 13 bases outside the gene matches. CDR1 is WSHSY and CDR2 is SAAADI in the germline V gene. The CDR3 is made up of 17 amino acids. About this clone: Antigen specificity is unknown.

The PCR was carried out with 60 Vbeta primers and 13 Jbeta primers. Repertoires were generated with immunoSEQ multiplex PCR, while TCRdb's copy carries only in-frame clones and drops some. The sample lists over 200,000 clones; around 76% were seen once. The receptor's source is a man between 35 and 55 years old in good health and CMV-seropositive. Sequencing used PBMCs. The J gene is TRBJ2-2, the V gene TRBV10-2; TRBD2 aligns across 9 bases. In DNA form, the CDR3 reads TGCGCCAGCAGGCCCCGGAGGGCGGGAGGGCCAACCGGGGAGCTGTTTTTT. Residues: CASRPRRAGGPTGELFF.